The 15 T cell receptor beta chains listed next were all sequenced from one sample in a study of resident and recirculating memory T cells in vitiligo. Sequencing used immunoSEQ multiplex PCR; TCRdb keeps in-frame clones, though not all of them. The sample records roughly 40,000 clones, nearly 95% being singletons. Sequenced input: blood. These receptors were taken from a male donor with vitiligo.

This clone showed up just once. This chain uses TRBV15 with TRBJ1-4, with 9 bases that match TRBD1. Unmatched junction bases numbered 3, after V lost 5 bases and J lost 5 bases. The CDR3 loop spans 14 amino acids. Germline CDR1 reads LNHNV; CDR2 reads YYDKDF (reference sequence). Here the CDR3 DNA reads TGTGCCACCAGCCACGGGACAGGGAATGAAAAACTGTTTTTT. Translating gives CATSHGTGNEKLFF.

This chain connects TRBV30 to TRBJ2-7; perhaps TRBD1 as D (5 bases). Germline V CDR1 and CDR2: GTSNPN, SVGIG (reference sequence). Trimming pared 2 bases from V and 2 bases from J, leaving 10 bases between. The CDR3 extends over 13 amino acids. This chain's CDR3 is CAWSRQLAYEQYF. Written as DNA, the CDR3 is TGTGCCTGGAGTCGACAGTTGGCCTACGAGCAGTACTTC.

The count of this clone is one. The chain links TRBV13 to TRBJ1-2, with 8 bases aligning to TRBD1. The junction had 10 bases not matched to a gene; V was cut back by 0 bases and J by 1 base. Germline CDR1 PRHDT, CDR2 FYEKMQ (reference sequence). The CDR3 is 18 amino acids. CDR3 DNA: TGTGCCAGCAGCTTAGGAGGCAGGGGGCGCGGGAATAACTATGGCTACACCTTC. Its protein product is CASSLGGRGRGNNYGYTF. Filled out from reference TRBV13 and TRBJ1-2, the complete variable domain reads AAGVIQSPRHLIKEKRETATLKCYPIPRHDTVYWYQQGPGQDPQFLISFYEKMQSDKGSIPDRFSAQQFSDYHSELNMSSLELGDSALYFCASSLGGRGRGNNYGYTFGSGTRLTVV.

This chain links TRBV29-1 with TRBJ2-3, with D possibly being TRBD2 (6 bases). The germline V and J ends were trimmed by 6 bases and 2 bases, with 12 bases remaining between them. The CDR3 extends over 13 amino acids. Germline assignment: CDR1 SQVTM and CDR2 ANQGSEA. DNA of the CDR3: TGCAGCGTAGCCTGGGACTCCACAGATACGCAGTATTTT. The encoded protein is CSVAWDSTDTQYF.

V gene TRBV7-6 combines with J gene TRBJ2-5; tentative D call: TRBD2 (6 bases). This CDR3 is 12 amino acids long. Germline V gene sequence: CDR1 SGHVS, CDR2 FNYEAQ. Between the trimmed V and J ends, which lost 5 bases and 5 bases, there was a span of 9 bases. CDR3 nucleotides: TGTGCCAGCAGCCCGGAGGGGGAGACCCAGTACTTC. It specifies CASSPEGETQYF.

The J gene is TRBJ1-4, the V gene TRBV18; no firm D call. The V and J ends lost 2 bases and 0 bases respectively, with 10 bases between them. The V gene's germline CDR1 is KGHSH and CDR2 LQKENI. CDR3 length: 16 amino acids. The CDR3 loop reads CASSPLGSATNEKLFF. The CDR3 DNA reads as TGTGCCAGCTCACCATTGGGGAGTGCAACTAATGAAAAACTGTTTTTT.

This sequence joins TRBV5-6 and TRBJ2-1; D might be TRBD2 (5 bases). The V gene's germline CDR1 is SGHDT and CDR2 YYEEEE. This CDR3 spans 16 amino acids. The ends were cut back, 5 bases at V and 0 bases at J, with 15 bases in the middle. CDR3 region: CASSPQGGSSYNEQFF. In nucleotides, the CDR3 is TGTGCCAGCAGTCCTCAAGGTGGGAGCTCCTACAATGAGCAGTTCTTC. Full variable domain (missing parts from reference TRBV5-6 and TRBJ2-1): DAGVTQSPTHLIKTRGQQVTLRCSPKSGHDTVSWYQQALGQGPQFIFQYYEEEERQRGNFPDRFSGHQFPNYSSELNVNALLLGDSALYLCASSPQGGSSYNEQFFGPGTRLTVL.

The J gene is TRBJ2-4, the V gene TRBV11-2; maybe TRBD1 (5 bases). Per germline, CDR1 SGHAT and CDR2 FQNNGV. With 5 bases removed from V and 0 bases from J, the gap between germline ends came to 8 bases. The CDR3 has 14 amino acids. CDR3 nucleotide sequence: TGTGCCAGCAGCCCCAGGGAAGCCAAAAACATTCAGTACTTC. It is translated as CASSPREAKNIQYF.

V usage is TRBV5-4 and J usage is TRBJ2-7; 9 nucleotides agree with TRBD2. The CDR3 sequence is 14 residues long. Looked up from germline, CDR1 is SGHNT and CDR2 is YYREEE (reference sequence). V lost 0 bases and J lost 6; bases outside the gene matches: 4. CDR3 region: CASSLGRGGSEQYF. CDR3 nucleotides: TGTGCCAGCAGCTTGGGGCGGGGGGGTAGCGAGCAGTACTTC.

CDR3 in DNA: TGTGCCAGCAAGAAGGGACTAGCGGAAGAGACCCAGTACTTC. Protein product: CASKKGLAEETQYF. J is TRBJ2-5 and V is TRBV7-8; 11 nucleotides line up with TRBD2. V dropped 7 bases and J dropped 3; count of bases not matched to a gene: 4. Germline V gene data show CDR1 as SGHVS and CDR2 as FQNEAQ. The CDR3 runs 14 residues. Full variable domain (missing parts from reference TRBV7-8 and TRBJ2-5): GAGVSQSPRYKVAKRGQDVALRCDPISGHVSLFWYQQALGQGPEFLTYFQNEAQLDKSGLPSDRFFAERPEGSVSTLKIQRTQQEDSAVYLCASKKGLAEETQYFGPGTRLLVL.

CDR3 region: CAISESTGGIGYTF. In nucleotides, the CDR3 is TGTGCCATCAGTGAGTCGACAGGGGGGATTGGCTACACCTTC. This chain connects TRBV10-3 to TRBJ1-2; 9 positions match TRBD1. The CDR3 spans 14 residues. V dropped 0 bases and J dropped 7; count of bases not matched to a gene: 3. CDR1 ENHRY and CDR2 SYGVKD come from the germline V gene.

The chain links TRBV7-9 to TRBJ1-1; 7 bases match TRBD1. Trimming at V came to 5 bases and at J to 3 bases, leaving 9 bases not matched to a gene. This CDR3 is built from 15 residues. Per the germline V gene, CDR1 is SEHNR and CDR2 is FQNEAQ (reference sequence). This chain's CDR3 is CASSLGGRGDTEAFF. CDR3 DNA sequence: TGTGCCAGCAGCCTGGGGGGCAGGGGGGACACTGAAGCTTTCTTT.

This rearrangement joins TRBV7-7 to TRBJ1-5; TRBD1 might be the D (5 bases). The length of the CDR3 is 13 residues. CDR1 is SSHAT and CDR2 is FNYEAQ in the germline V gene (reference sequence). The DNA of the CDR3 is TGTGCTAGCGCGGAGGGACTCAATCAGCCCCAGCATTTT. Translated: CASAEGLNQPQHF.

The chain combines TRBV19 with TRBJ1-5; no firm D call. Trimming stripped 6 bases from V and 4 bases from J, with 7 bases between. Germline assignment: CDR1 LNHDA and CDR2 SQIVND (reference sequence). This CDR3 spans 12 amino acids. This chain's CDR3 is CASSHLNQPQHF. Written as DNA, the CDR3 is TGTGCCAGTAGCCACTTGAATCAGCCCCAGCATTTT. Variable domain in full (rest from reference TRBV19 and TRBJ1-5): DGGITQSPKYLFRKEGQNVTLSCEQNLNHDAMYWYRQDPGQGLRLIYYSQIVNDFQKGDIAEGYSVSREKKESFPLTVTSAQKNPTAFYLCASSHLNQPQHFGDGTRLSIL.

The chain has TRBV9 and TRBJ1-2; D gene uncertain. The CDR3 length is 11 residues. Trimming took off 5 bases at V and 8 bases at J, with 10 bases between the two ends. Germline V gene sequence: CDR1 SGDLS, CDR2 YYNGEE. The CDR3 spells CASSQGGGYTF. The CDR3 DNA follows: TGTGCCAGCAGTCAAGGAGGAGGCTACACCTTC.